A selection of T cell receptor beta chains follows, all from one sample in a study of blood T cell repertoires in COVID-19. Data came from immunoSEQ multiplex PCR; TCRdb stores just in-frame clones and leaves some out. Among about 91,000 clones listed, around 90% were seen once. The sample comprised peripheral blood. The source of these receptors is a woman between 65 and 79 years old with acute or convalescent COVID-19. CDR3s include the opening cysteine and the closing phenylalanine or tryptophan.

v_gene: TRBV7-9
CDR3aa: CASSPLGGQFF

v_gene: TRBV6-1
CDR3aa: CASSEAGPKPYF

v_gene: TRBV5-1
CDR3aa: CASSLDRAGTDTQYF

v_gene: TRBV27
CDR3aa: CASSRGPGIIYGYTF

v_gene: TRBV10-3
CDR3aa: CAISETRTGNEQYF

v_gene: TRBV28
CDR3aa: CASSNAVGGYEQFF

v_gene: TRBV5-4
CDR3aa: CASSLTDHRELFF

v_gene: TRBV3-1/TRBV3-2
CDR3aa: CASRGQGGSEQYF

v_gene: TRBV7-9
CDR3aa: CASSLAWGQDEQYF

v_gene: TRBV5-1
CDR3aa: CASRTGYSEAFF

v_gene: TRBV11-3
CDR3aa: CASSQNSQGAYEQYF

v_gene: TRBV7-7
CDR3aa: CASSPDRRPPRYSQETQYF

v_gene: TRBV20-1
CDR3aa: CSASPPWGVDYNEQFF

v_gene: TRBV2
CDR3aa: CASSESGTSGGHNTGELFF

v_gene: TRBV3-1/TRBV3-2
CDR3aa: CASSQMGTGDETQYF

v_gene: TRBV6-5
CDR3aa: CASGTALSGANVLTF

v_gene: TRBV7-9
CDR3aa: CASSLGLYRDSGNTIYF

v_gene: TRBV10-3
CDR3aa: CAISALQGKPNTEAFF

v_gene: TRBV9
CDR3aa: CASSVGTGTGPDEQFF

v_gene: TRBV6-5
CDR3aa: CASSFTGGANSYEQYF

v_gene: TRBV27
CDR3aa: CASSLLAATGGFGQETQYF

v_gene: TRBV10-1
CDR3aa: CASSVTGAAEAFF

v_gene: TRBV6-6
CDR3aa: CASSYDRQETQYF

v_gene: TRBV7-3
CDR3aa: CASSRSGTSGSTGELFF

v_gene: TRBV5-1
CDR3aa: CASSLSGNQFQPQHF

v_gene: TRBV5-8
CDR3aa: CASSLWTSGSSYEQYF

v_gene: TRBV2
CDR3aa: CASSAGQGNEQFF

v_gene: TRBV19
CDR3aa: CASSIREKNTEAFF

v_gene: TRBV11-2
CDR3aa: CASSLDLSSYNEQFF

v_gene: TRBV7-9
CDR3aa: CASWGVQASYNEQFF

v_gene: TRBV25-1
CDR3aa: CASRLGQGIPNTGELFF

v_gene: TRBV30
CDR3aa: CAWSSKSGTRRTYDYRTQYF

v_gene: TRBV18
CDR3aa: CASSPVRGPSYEQYF

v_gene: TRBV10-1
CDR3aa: CASSRDRDYEQFF

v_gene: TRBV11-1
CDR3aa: CASSLKQGTEAFF

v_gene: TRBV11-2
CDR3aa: CASSFSRDRAYSGNTIYF

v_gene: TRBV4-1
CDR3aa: CASSHLPGQSSDEQFF

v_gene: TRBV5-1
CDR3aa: CASSFQVSGANVLTF

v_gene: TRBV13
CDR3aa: CASSAQGGGYSGANVLTF

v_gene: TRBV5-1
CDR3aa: CASSIRTSGMDEQFF